The rows below give T cell receptor beta chains drawn from one sample of a study of T cell responses to AZD1222 COVID-19 vaccine. Some clones are missing from TCRdb's copy, which holds only in-frame ones; the method was immunoSEQ multiplex PCR. The table records approximately 150,000 clones, about 92% of them present only once. This specimen consisted of peripheral blood, obtained 28 days after the second AZD1222 dose. The receptor set was obtained from an adult who received the AZD1222 COVID-19 vaccine. Each CDR3 is given with its conserved first and last residue. The order of the fields is V gene, J gene, clone size, D gene, CDR3 DNA, CDR3 protein. D genes are given only for firm matches. Part of the rows lack a size; the others show once, few, many or a class for expanded clones.

TRBV7-2,TRBJ2-7,-,TRBD2,TGTGCCAGCAGCGAAGGGGCCCTAGCGGGAGTCTATTACGAGCAGTACTTC,CASSEGALAGVYYEQYF
TRBV4-1,TRBJ1-2,-,-,TGCGCCAGCAGCCAAGATTCTGGCTACACCTTC,CASSQDSGYTF
TRBV6-2/TRBV6-3,TRBJ2-2,-,TRBD2,TGTGCCAGCAGCCGATCAAGGACTAGCGGACCCGGAAACACCGGGGAGCTGTTTTTT,CASSRSRTSGPGNTGELFF
TRBV9,TRBJ2-5,-,TRBD2,TGTGCCAGCAGCGCGGGGACTAGCGAACAAGAGACCCAGTACTTC,CASSAGTSEQETQYF
TRBV2,TRBJ2-1,-,-,TGTGCCAGCTTGGGGCAGGGAATCGGTGAGCAGTTCTTC,CASLGQGIGEQFF
TRBV29-1,TRBJ1-3,-,-,TGCAGCGCCTCCGCAGGGGGAAACACCATATATTTT,CSASAGGNTIYF
TRBV2,TRBJ2-7,-,-,TGTGCCAGCAGATCACCGGGGACCCCTAGGAGCTACTTC,CASRSPGTPRSYF
TRBV7-3,TRBJ2-7,few,TRBD1,TGTGCCAGCAGCCGGACAGGGTTCGACGAGCAGTACTTC,CASSRTGFDEQYF
TRBV28,TRBJ2-1,-,-,TGTGCCAGCAGTTTATACGGGAGCCTCTCCTACAATGAGCAGTTCTTC,CASSLYGSLSYNEQFF
TRBV3-1/TRBV3-2,TRBJ1-5,-,-,TGTGCCAGCAGCTCCGAGCGGGGGGTAGATCAGCCCCAGCATTTT,CASSSERGVDQPQHF
TRBV21-1,TRBJ1-2,few,-,TGTGCCAACCCGAGACAGGAAATGAGCGGCTACACCTTC,CANPRQEMSGYTF
TRBV6-2/TRBV6-3,TRBJ2-1,-,TRBD2,TGTGCCAGCACCCCTAGCGGGAGACGAGGTGAGCAGTTCTTC,CASTPSGRRGEQFF
TRBV10-3,TRBJ2-1,-,-,TGTGCCATCGGCCCACGGGGGAGCTCCTACAATGAGCAGTTCTTC,CAIGPRGSSYNEQFF
TRBV28,TRBJ1-2,once,-,TGTGCCACCACCGACAGGAGCTATGGCTACACCTTC,CATTDRSYGYTF
TRBV5-8,TRBJ1-4,-,TRBD1,TGTGCCAGCAGCTTCGGGACAGGACAGGAAAAACTGTTTTTT,CASSFGTGQEKLFF
TRBV9,TRBJ2-3,-,-,TGTGCCAGCAGTCCCTGGCGGTCCACAGATACGCAGTATTTT,CASSPWRSTDTQYF
TRBV30,TRBJ1-3,-,-,TGTGCCTGGAGTGTACTTGTGGATTCTATCTCTGGAAACACCATATATTTT,CAWSVLVDSISGNTIYF
TRBV19,TRBJ2-2,-,-,TGTGCCAGTAGTATACGGGGCACCGGGGAGCTGTTTTTT,CASSIRGTGELFF
TRBV7-3,TRBJ2-1,-,TRBD2,TGTGCCAGCTCCCAGCAGCGGGAGGGCAATGAGCAGTTCTTC,CASSQQREGNEQFF
TRBV20-1,TRBJ1-5,-,-,TGCAGTGCTAGTCCTCAGGGCGGTGGTCAGCCCCAGCATTTT,CSASPQGGGQPQHF
TRBV6-5,TRBJ2-3,-,-,TGTGCCAGCAGTACACCCCGACTAGTTCGTAGGCAGTATTTT,CASSTPRLVRRQYF
TRBV10-3,TRBJ2-1,-,TRBD2,TGTGCCATCAGAGGGACTAGCTTCCATGAGCAGTTCTTC,CAIRGTSFHEQFF